This T cell receptor beta chain was captured by sequencing in a study of blood T cell repertoires in COVID-19. Whole-study context: Acute and convalescent COVID-19 samples came from the United States, Italy and Spain. Nucleic acid was either cDNA or gDNA, and it came from T cells, B-cell-depleted T cells, or PBMCs.

How the authors handled the data: Researchers report that nucleated cell counts were estimated from reference gene primer amplification. Profiled with immunoSEQ multiplex PCR; TCRdb holds only in-frame clones, not every one. V and J calls plus clone size are reproduced from that table; the DNA served to infer D and trimming. Of tens of thousands of clones listed, just over 85% were seen once; the top ten hold around 4%. CDR3 length: 13 residues. Per the germline V gene, CDR1 is SQVTM and CDR2 is ANQGSEA. V lost 6 bases to trimming and J lost 3 bases, with 15 bases between them. The chain has TRBV29-1 and TRBJ2-7; TRBD2 might be the D (7 bases). Material: peripheral blood. This TCR was sampled from a man aged 50 to 60 with acute or convalescent COVID-19. CDR3 DNA sequence: TGCAGCGTGGGTGGACTAGGGGGCTACGAGCAGTACTTC. This gives the protein CSVGGLGGYEQYF.